The 17 T cell receptor beta chains below were found in one sample sequenced in a study of shared clonotypes between healthy human individuals. Clones were read by immunoSEQ multiplex PCR, and TCRdb kept only the in-frame ones, dropping some. The sample shows approximately 2,000,000 clones, roughly 92% of them seen only once. The specimen sequenced was naive CD4+ T cells from PBMCs. Subset here: CD45RA+ positively selected. The source is a young man in good health. Some clones in this sample may be carry-over from other donors' samples.

The V and J genes are TRBV6-5 and TRBJ2-5, with 9 nucleotides matching TRBD2. The germline gives CDR1 MNHEY, CDR2 SVGAGI. Losses at the gene ends were 2 bases for V and 6 bases for J; bases not matched to a gene: 7. This CDR3 region has 15 residues. Here the CDR3 DNA reads TGTGCCAGCAGTTACAGGCTAGCGGGAACGAAGACCCAGTACTTC. It is translated as CASSYRLAGTKTQYF.

The chain uses TRBV7-6 and TRBJ2-7, with TRBD1 matching 10 bases. The CDR3 sequence is 14 residues long. Germline CDR1 reads SGHVS; CDR2 reads FNYEAQ. The ends lost 3 bases at V and 3 bases at J; junction bases unmatched: 2. The CDR3: CASSFRTGGYEQYF. CDR3 bases: TGTGCCAGCAGCTTCCGGACAGGGGGCTACGAGCAGTACTTC.

As concerns this clone: Distinct nucleotide sequences in the sample also encode this CDR3. The J gene is TRBJ1-5, the V gene TRBV7-8, with D unresolved. The germline CDR1 and CDR2 sequences are SGHVS and FQNEAQ. Trimming removed 6 bases at V and 0 bases at J, with 6 bases between. CDR3 size: 13 residues. The CDR3 loop is CASSRDSNQPQHF. DNA for the CDR3: TGTGCCAGCAGTAGGGATAGCAATCAGCCCCAGCATTTT. Combining the CDR3 with reference TRBV7-8 and TRBJ1-5 gives the whole variable domain GAGVSQSPRYKVAKRGQDVALRCDPISGHVSLFWYQQALGQGPEFLTYFQNEAQLDKSGLPSDRFFAERPEGSVSTLKIQRTQQEDSAVYLCASSRDSNQPQHFGDGTRLSIL.

The V gene is TRBV5-1, the J gene TRBJ1-1; 7 positions agree with TRBD1. V gave up 2 bases and J gave up 10 bases; unmatched junction bases: 8. From germline, CDR1 is SGHRS and CDR2 YFSETQ. This CDR3 comprises 13 residues. The DNA of the CDR3 is TGCGCCAGCAGCTTTGGACAGGCCCCGGGAGCTTTCTTT. Translating it yields CASSFGQAPGAFF.

A remark on this clone: This sample also contains other DNA sequences that code for the same CDR3. The chain carries TRBV28 and TRBJ1-2; D gene uncertain. CDR1 MDHEN and CDR2 SYDVKM come from the germline V gene. This CDR3 region has 12 residues. V shed 3 bases and J shed 7 bases, with 9 bases lying between them. The CDR3 region is CASSLVGSGYTF. CDR3 DNA: TGTGCCAGCAGTTTGGTGGGCTCTGGCTACACCTTC.

This chain connects TRBV28 to TRBJ2-1, with D perhaps matching TRBD2 (6 bases). The CDR3 contains 14 residues. V was clipped by 2 bases and J by 4 bases, with 9 bases between them. The germline V gene encodes CDR1 MDHEN and CDR2 SYDVKM. The CDR3, as DNA: TGTGCCAGCAGTTTAATAGCGGATTACAATGAGCAGTTCTTC. This translates into CASSLIADYNEQFF.

The chain couples TRBV20-1 to TRBJ1-1; D unresolved. V was shortened by 7 bases and J by 1 base, with 7 bases between the two germline ends. Germline CDR1 is DFQATT and CDR2 is SNEGSKA (reference sequence). The CDR3 loop spans 11 amino acids. In DNA, the CDR3 is TGCAGTGAGTTCCCGAACACTGAAGCTTTCTTT. Translated, it gives CSEFPNTEAFF.

The V gene is TRBV18, the J gene TRBJ2-5; TRBD1 agrees at 7 bases. Germline assignment: CDR1 KGHSH and CDR2 LQKENI. This CDR3 contains 14 residues. V shed 2 bases, J shed 5 bases, and the junction held 5 bases outside the gene matches. This CDR3 reads CASSPTGDLETQYF. CDR3 coding DNA: TGTGCCAGCTCACCAACAGGGGATTTGGAGACCCAGTACTTC.

This clone is a singleton in its sample. V is TRBV15 and J is TRBJ2-5, with 15 bases fitting TRBD2. Trimming cost V 1 base and J 4 bases; bases outside gene matches: 4. This CDR3 region has 17 residues. Germline V gene lookup returns CDR1 LNHNV and CDR2 YYDKDF (reference sequence). Here the CDR3 DNA reads TGTGCCACCAGCAGAGCCGGACTAGCGGGAGGGGGAGAGACCCAGTACTTC. Amino acids: CATSRAGLAGGGETQYF.

This chain uses TRBV10-1 with TRBJ2-3; 7 positions match TRBD1. CDR3 size: 16 residues. The V gene's germline CDR1 is WNHNN and CDR2 SYGVQD (reference sequence). Germline trimming cut 2 bases from V and 3 bases from J; bases unmatched to any gene: 8. The CDR3 loop reads CASSETRQGQTDTQYF. CDR3 nucleotide sequence: TGCGCCAGCAGTGAGACGAGACAGGGTCAGACAGATACGCAGTATTTT.

The CDR3 DNA reads TGTGCCAGCAGCTTAGGCCTAGCGGGAGGGTGGAAGAGCTACAATGAGCAGTTCTTC. Protein product: CASSLGLAGGWKSYNEQFF. The rearrangement uses TRBV7-2 and TRBJ2-1; TRBD2 matches at 12 bases. Germline V gives CDR1 SGHTA, CDR2 FQGNSA. This CDR3 comprises 19 residues. J gave up 3 bases and V 1 base, and 10 bases lay outside the gene matches.

This rearrangement joins TRBV4-1 to TRBJ2-3; D remains unclear. The CDR3 runs 14 residues. The germline V gene encodes CDR1 MGHRA and CDR2 YSYEKL. V lost 0 bases and J 1 base, leaving 5 bases between the germline ends. The CDR3 nucleotides are TGCGCCAGCAGCCAAGATTACCGCACAGATACGCAGTATTTT. It translates to CASSQDYRTDTQYF.

This clone occurred once. The CDR3 DNA sequence: TGCGCCAGCAGCGCGGACAGTCCGCTGGGGGAGCAGTACTTC. It encodes CASSADSPLGEQYF. V and J are TRBV5-1 and TRBJ2-7; tentatively, D is TRBD1 (6 bases). V was pared by 4 bases and J by 7 bases, with 18 bases between. From germline, CDR1 is SGHRS and CDR2 YFSETQ. The CDR3 sequence is 14 residues long.

V gene TRBV6-5 combines with J gene TRBJ1-1; D is unclear. V was trimmed by 2 bases and J by 11 bases, leaving 9 bases between them. Looked up from germline, CDR1 is MNHEY and CDR2 is SVGAGI. This CDR3 contains 11 residues. CDR3 in DNA: TGTGCCAGCAGTTACGCGACACTTGCTTTCTTT. It translates to CASSYATLAFF.

The rearrangement links TRBV5-1 to TRBJ2-1; D is ambiguous. Trimming shortened V by 0 bases and J by 12 bases, and 7 bases separated the two germline ends. This CDR3 region has 11 residues. CDR1 and CDR2 (germline): SGHRS, YFSETQ. The CDR3 loop is CASSLGIGQFF. CDR3 nucleotides: TGCGCCAGCAGCTTGGGTATAGGGCAGTTCTTC.

This clone appeared once. This chain links TRBV11-2 with TRBJ1-5; 11 bases agree with TRBD1. Germline V gene sequence: CDR1 SGHAT, CDR2 FQNNGV. This CDR3 contains 15 residues. Trimming cost V 4 bases and J 5 bases; bases outside gene matches: 4. The CDR3 spells CASSSGQGADQPQHF. CDR3 nucleotide sequence: TGTGCCAGCAGCTCAGGACAGGGGGCGGATCAGCCCCAGCATTTT.

This clone is a singleton in its sample. Different DNA sequences within this sample yield the same CDR3. V usage is TRBV6-1 and J usage is TRBJ2-7; tentatively, D is TRBD2 (5 bases). Germline CDR1 and CDR2: MNHNS and SASEGT. Trimming took 7 bases from V and 3 from J, leaving 7 bases between them. CDR3 size: 11 residues. CDR3: CASNRGYEQYF. CDR3 coding DNA: TGTGCCAGCAATCGGGGCTACGAGCAGTACTTC.